The sequence of this T cell receptor (beta chain) was determined in a study of T cells expressing NK-cell markers. At the level of the study: Seven sequenced donors out of eight were HCMV-seropositive, one seronegative.

Using the 5' RACE reads, TCRdb records one entry per CDR3 protein without DNA. The table for this sample gives approximately 380,000 distinct CDR3 sequences. Germline lookup yields CDR1 SGHNT and CDR2 YYREEE (reference sequence). The CDR3 length is 17 residues. The material sequenced was blood T cells: a sorted CD56 or NKG2C T cell subset, CD4+ or CD8+ T cells, or bulk PBMC T cells (not recorded which). The V call is TRBV5-4, the J call TRBJ2-1; the D call of TRBD2 rests on TCRdb alone, since no DNA is present to check it. The sequence derives from a man aged 18 to 69 in good health. CDR3 amino acids: CASSASLLAGGYNEQFF.